This TCR beta chain was captured in a study of long-term antiretroviral therapy in people with HIV. Sequencing relied on immunoSEQ assay v3.0, run at survey level. Measured with immunoSEQ multiplex PCR; TCRdb has only the in-frame clones, and not every one. The sample has approximately 15,000 clones, around 84% seen once. Per the germline V gene, CDR1 is MNHEY and CDR2 is SVGAGI. The CDR3 spans 11 residues. Trimming cost V 6 bases and J 3 bases, with 6 bases left between them. Regarding the study as a whole: In HIV, the repertoires covered a tighter span of CDR3 lengths than in controls. Clones showing expansion before ART dominated the repertoire at all time points.

This clone was detected once. What it recognizes is unknown. The sequencing used unsorted PBMCs, collected 0.1 years after starting antiretroviral therapy. The chain combines TRBV6-5 with TRBJ2-7; D is uncertain. The clonotype originates from a man aged 18 to 29 with HIV. CDR3 region: CASRDLYEQYF. The DNA for the CDR3 is TGTGCCAGCAGGGACCTCTACGAGCAGTACTTC.